The 32 T cell receptor beta chains in this list originate from one sample, sequenced in a study. TCRdb ran MiXCR on the RT-PCR reads and lists one entry per CDR3 protein. The table shows approximately 720,000 distinct CDR3 sequences, with approximately 15% occurring only once. The sample comprised memory CD4+ T cells from blood. These receptors originate from a female donor in good health, serving as a healthy control.

The rearrangement links TRBV19 to TRBJ2-2; D is possibly TRBD1 (6 bases). Trimming stripped 10 bases from V and 1 base from J, with 13 bases between. The CDR3 runs to 14 residues. CDR1 and CDR2 from the germline V gene are LNHDA and SQIVND (reference sequence). CDR3 region: CATSGTRNTGELFF. CDR3 DNA: TGTGCCACATCCGGGACAAGGAACACCGGGGAGCTGTTTTTT.

This clonotype occurred many times. The chain links TRBV25-1 to TRBJ1-2; 9 bases are a match to TRBD1. CDR3 length: 12 amino acids. CDR1 MGHDK and CDR2 SYGVNS come from the germline V gene. The J segment lost 4 bases and the V segment lost 7 bases, leaving 1 base of the junction unmatched. In nucleotides, the CDR3 is TGTGCCAGCAAGGACAGGGGCTATGGCTACACCTTC. It specifies CASKDRGYGYTF.

The chain carries TRBV19 and TRBJ1-5, with 9 bases that match TRBD1. Germline V gene lookup returns CDR1 LNHDA and CDR2 SQIVND (reference sequence). The CDR3 contains 17 residues. Trimming at V came to 4 bases and at J to 3 bases, leaving 10 bases not matched to a gene. The CDR3 coding sequence is TGTGCCAGTAGTACCCGGCCGGGACAGGGCTACAATCAGCCCCAGCATTTT. It encodes CASSTRPGQGYNQPQHF.

This clonotype came up many times. The V and J genes are TRBV15 and TRBJ2-7; 7 bases agree with TRBD2. The CDR3 contains 15 residues. The V gene's germline CDR1 is LNHNV and CDR2 YYDKDF (reference sequence). J lost 3 bases, V lost 5 bases, and 10 bases had no gene match. The chain's CDR3 is CATSGGLLPNYEQYF. In DNA form, the CDR3 reads TGTGCCACCAGCGGGGGACTACTCCCTAACTACGAGCAGTACTTC. Looking up the rest from reference TRBV15 and TRBJ2-7 gives the full variable domain: DAMVIQNPRYQVTQFGKPVTLSCSQTLNHNVMYWYQQKSSQAPKLLFHYYDKDFNNEADTPDNFQSRRPNTSFCFLDIRSPGLGDTAMYLCATSGGLLPNYEQYFGPGTRLTVT.

This clonotype was observed a handful of times. The chain couples TRBV7-3 to TRBJ2-3, with 7 bases lining up with TRBD2. Germline CDR1 SGHTA, CDR2 FQGTGA. The CDR3 extends over 16 amino acids. V lost 0 bases and J lost 6; bases outside the gene matches: 9. The CDR3: CASSLTGAGVPDTQYF. The CDR3 bases are TGTGCCAGCAGCTTAACAGGTGCGGGAGTTCCCGATACGCAGTATTTT.

This clonotype was observed a handful of times. The V call is TRBV12-3 or TRBV12-4, the J call TRBJ1-1; no clear D gene. The V and J ends lost 3 bases and 5 bases respectively, with 10 bases between them. This CDR3 is 13 amino acids long. The CDR3 protein is CASSFLGETEAFF. In nucleotides, the CDR3 is TGTGCCAGCAGTTTCCTTGGGGAGACTGAAGCTTTCTTT.

This clonotype has more than one count but fewer than ten. The V and J genes are TRBV27 and TRBJ2-7; 14 bases are a match to TRBD2. This CDR3 has 15 residues. CDR1 is MNHEY and CDR2 is SMNVEV in the germline V gene (reference sequence). J was trimmed by 4 bases and V by 7 bases; bases with no gene match: 6. The CDR3 is CASKGLAGDNYEQYF. The CDR3 bases are TGTGCCAGCAAGGGACTAGCGGGAGATAATTACGAGCAGTACTTC.

This clonotype appeared a few times. In DNA, the CDR3 is TGTGCCAGCAGCCCCGTTCGGAATGAGCAGTTCTTC. Protein sequence: CASSPVRNEQFF. The V gene is TRBV6-2 or TRBV6-3, the J gene TRBJ2-1; D gene uncertain. Germline values: CDR1 MNHEY, CDR2 SVGEGT. V lost 6 bases and J lost 7, with 10 bases in between. The CDR3 spans 12 residues.

In its sample, this clonotype was seen many times. The chain employs TRBV6-5 and TRBJ2-7; D gene unclear. Trimming pared 5 bases from V and 7 bases from J, leaving 12 bases between. This CDR3 is built from 12 residues. Germline V gene sequence: CDR1 MNHEY, CDR2 SVGAGI. The CDR3 sequence is CASSNSVGEQYF. In nucleotides, the CDR3 is TGTGCCAGCAGTAATTCCGTTGGTGAGCAGTACTTC.

This clonotype was counted only a few times. The V gene is TRBV5-5, the J gene TRBJ2-3; D is unclear. Looked up from germline, CDR1 is SGHKS and CDR2 is YYEKEE (reference sequence). The CDR3 runs to 14 residues. Deletions cut 0 bases from V and 7 bases from J, with 12 bases between. This chain's CDR3 is CASSLALDTYTQYF. CDR3 sequence (DNA): TGTGCCAGCAGCTTGGCGCTGGATACCTATACGCAGTATTTT.

The genes are TRBV18 and TRBJ2-7; 8 positions agree with TRBD1. CDR3 length: 13 amino acids. V lost 8 bases and J lost 5; bases outside the gene matches: 8. The germline V gene has CDR1 KGHSH and CDR2 LQKENI. CDR3 DNA sequence: TGTGCCAGCGGCACAGGGGGGAAAGACGAGCAGTACTTC. Translation: CASGTGGKDEQYF.

The V call is TRBV18, the J call TRBJ2-3; TRBD2 aligns across 12 bases. The CDR3 consists of 16 residues. V trimming: 4 bases; J trimming: 4 bases; junction bases outside the gene matches: 6. Germline V CDR1 and CDR2: KGHSH, LQKENI. The CDR3 DNA reads TGTGCCAGCTCACATGGACTAGCGGGATACGCAGATACGCAGTATTTT. It is translated as CASSHGLAGYADTQYF.

The chain couples TRBV20-1 to TRBJ2-1; no definite D call. Trimming cost V 5 bases and J 8 bases, with 10 bases left between them. Germline-derived CDR1 and CDR2 are DFQATT and SNEGSKA (reference sequence). The CDR3 is made up of 11 amino acids. In nucleotides, the CDR3 is TGCAGTGCTGACCGAACGTATGAGCAGTTCTTC. It codes for CSADRTYEQFF.

The chain recombines TRBV2 with TRBJ2-5; TRBD1 aligns across 10 bases. This CDR3 comprises 15 residues. CDR1 is SNHLY and CDR2 is FYNNEI in the germline V gene. V dropped 6 bases and J dropped 5; count of bases not matched to a gene: 9. The CDR3 loop is CASRPGTGAEETQYF. CDR3 DNA sequence: TGTGCCAGCAGACCCGGGACAGGGGCCGAGGAGACCCAGTACTTC. The full variable domain, completed using reference TRBV2 and TRBJ2-5, is EPEVTQTPSHQVTQMGQEVILRCVPISNHLYFYWYRQILGQKVEFLVSFYNNEISEKSEIFDDQFSVERPDGSNFTLKIRSTKLEDSAMYFCASRPGTGAEETQYFGPGTRLLVL.

This chain uses TRBV5-5 with TRBJ2-7; tentative D call: TRBD2 (7 bases). Between the trimmed V and J ends, which lost 0 bases and 6 bases, there was a span of 22 bases. Germline V gene lookup returns CDR1 SGHKS and CDR2 YYEKEE (reference sequence). The CDR3 contains 17 residues. The CDR3 sequence: CASSLVGGHRDGGEQYF. CDR3 bases: TGTGCCAGCAGCTTGGTCGGGGGGCATCGGGATGGCGGCGAGCAGTACTTC.

This clonotype has only a few counts. The chain employs TRBV11-2 and TRBJ2-2; D gene unclear. V was shortened by 6 bases and J by 1 base, with 9 bases between the two germline ends. This CDR3 region has 14 residues. Germline CDR1 SGHAT, CDR2 FQNNGV. CDR3 protein: CASRPTRNTGELFF. CDR3 coding DNA: TGTGCCAGCAGACCTACCCGGAACACCGGGGAGCTGTTTTTT. Supplemented by reference TRBV11-2 and TRBJ2-2, the full variable domain reads EAGVAQSPRYKIIEKRQSVAFWCNPISGHATLYWYQQILGQGPKLLIQFQNNGVVDDSQLPKDRFSAERLKGVDSTLKIQPAKLEDSAVYLCASRPTRNTGELFFGEGSRLTVL.

This clonotype was counted ten times or more. Here the CDR3 reads CASSFGSGGARDTQYF. The CDR3 nucleotides are TGTGCCAGCAGCTTCGGCAGCGGGGGGGCAAGAGATACGCAGTATTTT. The J gene is TRBJ2-3, the V gene TRBV7-2; TRBD2 matches at 10 bases. J gave up 5 bases and V 3 bases, and 8 bases lay outside the gene matches. Per the germline V gene, CDR1 is SGHTA and CDR2 is FQGNSA. There are 16 residues in the CDR3. Looking up the rest from reference TRBV7-2 and TRBJ2-3 gives the full variable domain: GAGVSQSPSNKVTEKGKDVELRCDPISGHTALYWYRQSLGQGLEFLIYFQGNSAPDKSGLPSDRFSAERTGGSVSTLTIQRTQQEDSAVYLCASSFGSGGARDTQYFGPGTRLTVL.

The chain joins TRBV4-3 to TRBJ1-2, with 9 positions matching TRBD1. This CDR3 region has 16 residues. Germline CDR1 is LGHNA and CDR2 is YSLEER. J gave up 2 bases and V 0 bases, and 4 bases lay outside the gene matches. In DNA form, the CDR3 reads TGCGCCAGCAGCCAAGATGACAGGGGGGCGAACTATGGCTACACCTTC. Encoded protein: CASSQDDRGANYGYTF.

This clonotype was picked up a small number of times. This chain uses TRBV6-2 or TRBV6-3 with TRBJ1-5, with no clear D. Trimming removed 5 bases at V and 10 bases at J, with 24 bases between. The CDR3 consists of 16 residues. Germline assignment: CDR1 MNHEY and CDR2 SVGEGT. The CDR3 spells CASSTLAWAAISPQHF. CDR3 in DNA: TGTGCCAGCAGTACACTGGCATGGGCAGCAATCAGCCCCCAGCATTTT.

The rearrangement uses TRBV5-1 and TRBJ1-2; the D is unclear. Trimming cost V 4 bases and J 6 bases, with 10 bases left between them. Per germline, CDR1 SGHRS and CDR2 YFSETQ. The CDR3 covers 12 residues. The CDR3 spells CASSPDVDGYTF. The CDR3 DNA reads TGCGCCAGCAGCCCGGACGTTGATGGCTACACCTTC.

To note about this clonotype: A read error is possible here, since a much larger clone lies one base away. V is TRBV7-2 and J is TRBJ2-7; no reliable D call. CDR1 and CDR2 (germline): SGHTA, FQGNSA. CDR3 length equals 13 residues. The V end was cut by 5 bases, the J end by 6 bases, with 14 bases between. CDR3 residues: CASSAPPNREQYF. The CDR3 nucleotides are TGTGCCAGCAGCGCCCCACCCAATCGCGAGCAGTACTTC.

A remark on this clonotype: A read error may be the cause here, since a much bigger clone is one base away. This rearrangement joins TRBV15 to TRBJ2-5, with D possibly TRBD1 on 5 matching bases. Germline CDR1 reads LNHNV; CDR2 reads YYDKDF (reference sequence). The CDR3 is 12 residues long. This CDR3 reads CDTSNRRGTQYF. DNA for the CDR3: TGTGACACCAGCAACCGAAGGGGGACCCAGTACTTC.

There are many counts of this clonotype. This chain links TRBV30 with TRBJ2-7, with a tentative D call TRBD1 (6 bases). The CDR3 consists of 12 residues. Per germline, CDR1 GTSNPN and CDR2 SVGIG (reference sequence). Trimming took 3 bases from V and 5 from J, leaving 11 bases between them. The CDR3 loop is CAWSLTGHEQYF. CDR3 nucleotides: TGTGCCTGGAGCCTGACAGGACACGAGCAGTACTTC.

This rearrangement joins TRBV6-1 to TRBJ2-1; D remains ambiguous. Germline loops: CDR1 MNHNS, CDR2 SASEGT. V was cut by 8 bases and J by 4 bases, with 9 bases left in between. This CDR3 contains 12 residues. CDR3 in amino acids: CASSGRYNEQFF. The CDR3 coding sequence is TGTGCCAGCTCCGGCCGGTACAATGAGCAGTTCTTC.

The V gene is TRBV24-1, the J gene TRBJ1-4; D call uncertain. The CDR3 has 15 residues. V was trimmed by 3 bases and J by 0 bases, leaving 7 bases between them. In germline, CDR1 is KGHDR, CDR2 SFDVKD. CDR3 nucleotide sequence: TGTGCCACCAGTGATGGGTTTGCAACTAATGAAAAACTGTTTTTT. This encodes CATSDGFATNEKLFF.

The chain carries TRBV5-1 and TRBJ2-3; D is perhaps TRBD2 (6 bases). The germline V gene encodes CDR1 SGHRS and CDR2 YFSETQ. This CDR3 region has 13 residues. Trimming left V 3 bases short and J 1 base short, with 6 bases between. As DNA, the CDR3 is TGCGCCAGCAGCTGGGAGGGCACAGATACGCAGTATTTT. Translated, it gives CASSWEGTDTQYF.

This clonotype was counted a few times. The rearrangement joins TRBV7-2 to TRBJ2-1, with D possibly matching TRBD2 (6 bases). Trimming removed 4 bases at V and 5 bases at J, with 18 bases between. The CDR3 spans 16 residues. The germline CDR1 and CDR2 sequences are SGHTA and FQGNSA. The CDR3 DNA follows: TGTGCCAGCAGCTCTTTCAGTGGACTAACGAACAATGAGCAGTTCTTC. Encoded protein: CASSSFSGLTNNEQFF.

The J gene is TRBJ1-1, the V gene TRBV7-2; D is unclear. The length of the CDR3 is 15 residues. Germline lookup yields CDR1 SGHTA and CDR2 FQGNSA. The V and J ends lost 5 bases and 4 bases respectively, with 17 bases between them. The CDR3 is CASSLDTSLRTEAFF. The CDR3 DNA reads TGTGCCAGCAGCCTAGACACCTCACTTCGCACTGAAGCTTTCTTT.

This clonotype has at least ten counts. This CDR3 is CASRLRDYEQYF. CDR3 nucleotides: TGTGCCAGCAGGCTCCGGGACTACGAGCAGTACTTC. The rearrangement uses TRBV12-3 or TRBV12-4 and TRBJ2-7; tentative D call: TRBD2 (5 bases). This CDR3 is 12 amino acids long. Trimming took off 6 bases at V and 3 bases at J, with 9 bases between the two ends.

The chain recombines TRBV6-5 with TRBJ2-1; D is unclear. Trimming took 0 bases from V and 5 from J, leaving 11 bases between them. Germline CDR1 is MNHEY and CDR2 is SVGAGI. The CDR3 totals 15 residues. CDR3 in amino acids: CASSYSSSQDNEQFF. CDR3 DNA: TGTGCCAGCAGTTACTCGAGTAGTCAGGACAATGAGCAGTTCTTC.

The chain recombines TRBV20-1 with TRBJ2-1, with D possibly being TRBD2 (6 bases). There are 15 residues in the CDR3. CDR1 DFQATT and CDR2 SNEGSKA come from the germline V gene (reference sequence). V shed 0 bases and J shed 8 bases, with 17 bases lying between them. CDR3: CSARDGGGGRDEQFF. Here the CDR3 DNA reads TGCAGTGCTAGAGATGGGGGAGGTGGCCGCGATGAGCAGTTCTTC.

This chain links TRBV7-2 with TRBJ2-1; D gene ambiguous. The germline CDR1 and CDR2 sequences are SGHTA and FQGNSA. Trimming took off 5 bases at V and 9 bases at J, with 11 bases between the two ends. The CDR3 sequence is 12 residues long. This CDR3 reads CASSPQTPEQFF. CDR3 nucleotide sequence: TGTGCCAGCAGCCCCCAGACCCCTGAGCAGTTCTTC.